The 23 T cell receptor beta chains in this list originate from one sample, sequenced in a study of blood T cell repertoires in COVID-19. Measured with immunoSEQ multiplex PCR; TCRdb has only the in-frame clones, and not every one. Altogether 250,000 or so clones are present, 87% being singletons, with the ten largest covering roughly 1.6%. Sequenced: peripheral blood. The receptors were sampled from a woman aged 40 to 50 who had recovered from COVID-19.

This clone was detected only once. The gene calls are TRBV7-9 and TRBJ2-7; TRBD1 matches at 7 bases. The CDR3 totals 19 residues. The V gene end was trimmed by 0 bases and the J gene end by 5 bases; junction bases not matched to a gene: 19. Germline V gives CDR1 SEHNR, CDR2 FQNEAQ (reference sequence). In nucleotides, the CDR3 is TGTGCCAGCAGCTTAGCGTGGGACAGTTCCCCCTTGGTGAACCACGAGCAGTACTTC. Translation: CASSLAWDSSPLVNHEQYF. Drawing the rest from reference TRBV7-9 and TRBJ2-7, the complete variable domain is DTGVSQNPRHKITKRGQNVTFRCDPISEHNRLYWYRQTLGQGPEFLTYFQNEAQLEKSRLLSDRFSAERPKGSFSTLEIQRTEQGDSAMYLCASSLAWDSSPLVNHEQYFGPGTRLTVT.

V and J are TRBV5-1 and TRBJ1-1; D not resolved. The germline CDR1 and CDR2 sequences are SGHRS and YFSETQ. V lost 2 bases and J lost 1, with 12 bases in between. The CDR3 is 15 residues long. The CDR3 sequence: CASSFRPLRNTEAFF. CDR3 nucleotide sequence: TGCGCCAGCAGCTTCCGTCCCTTGAGGAACACTGAAGCTTTCTTT.

This chain connects TRBV28 to TRBJ1-4, with D unclear. CDR3 size: 15 residues. Germline values: CDR1 MDHEN, CDR2 SYDVKM. With 5 bases removed from V and 5 bases from J, the gap between germline ends came to 15 bases. The CDR3: CASSPGGRKNEKLFF. CDR3 nucleotides: TGTGCCAGCAGTCCGGGAGGTCGCAAAAATGAAAAACTGTTTTTT.

This clone has just one count. This chain joins TRBV4-2 and TRBJ1-1; the D gene is possibly TRBD1 (5 bases). CDR3 size: 13 residues. With 2 bases removed from V and 8 bases from J, the gap between germline ends came to 12 bases. Germline V gene lookup returns CDR1 LGHNA and CDR2 YNFKEQ. This CDR3 is CASSQLYRTEAFF. The CDR3 DNA reads as TGTGCCAGCAGCCAACTCTACAGGACCGAAGCTTTCTTT.

The V and J genes are TRBV13 and TRBJ1-2; 11 positions match TRBD1. V lost 0 bases and J lost 8; bases outside the gene matches: 8. The germline gives CDR1 PRHDT, CDR2 FYEKMQ (reference sequence). The CDR3 spans 16 residues. The CDR3 sequence is CASSLGVWDRGDGYTF. The CDR3 coding sequence is TGTGCCAGCAGCTTAGGTGTTTGGGACAGGGGGGACGGCTACACCTTC.

This clone appeared a single time. The V call is TRBV12-3 or TRBV12-4, the J call TRBJ2-5, with D perhaps matching TRBD2 (5 bases). V lost 5 bases to trimming and J lost 2 bases, with 9 bases between them. This CDR3 spans 13 amino acids. CDR3: CASSPSGQETQYF. For the CDR3, the DNA is TGTGCCAGCAGTCCAAGCGGACAAGAGACCCAGTACTTC.

This rearrangement joins TRBV6-5 to TRBJ2-5; D is possibly TRBD2 (7 bases). V was trimmed by 2 bases and J by 5 bases, leaving 15 bases between them. Germline V gives CDR1 MNHEY, CDR2 SVGAGI. This CDR3 contains 15 residues. The CDR3 reads CASSYGGGGRETQYF. In DNA, the CDR3 is TGTGCCAGCAGTTACGGGGGCGGGGGCAGGGAGACCCAGTACTTC.

The chain links TRBV6-6 to TRBJ1-3; D is ambiguous. The CDR3 is made up of 16 amino acids. The germline gives CDR1 MNHNY, CDR2 SVGAGI (reference sequence). Between the trimmed V and J ends, which lost 5 bases and 0 bases, there was a span of 14 bases. The CDR3 DNA reads TGTGCCAGCAGTCCCGACGGGGAGAGCTCTGGAAACACCATATATTTT. Translated: CASSPDGESSGNTIYF.

This clone was observed a handful of times. This chain uses TRBV5-4 with TRBJ1-2; TRBD1 is a possible D gene (6 bases). The CDR3 totals 14 residues. Germline-derived CDR1 and CDR2 are SGHNT and YYREEE (reference sequence). V lost 4 bases and J lost 2, with 12 bases in between. CDR3 amino acids: CASSPDRSNYGYTF. The CDR3 DNA reads TGTGCCAGCAGCCCCGACAGGAGCAACTATGGCTACACCTTC.

This chain connects TRBV6-5 to TRBJ1-6; no definite D call. The germline V gene has CDR1 MNHEY and CDR2 SVGAGI. This CDR3 region has 14 residues. Between the trimmed V and J ends, which lost 4 bases and 6 bases, there was a span of 10 bases. The CDR3 sequence is CASSSVPSNSPLHF. The CDR3 DNA reads TGTGCCAGCAGTTCGGTCCCCTCTAATTCACCCCTCCACTTT.

The genes are TRBV7-9 and TRBJ2-7, with D tentatively TRBD2 (6 bases). V was cut by 5 bases and J by 2 bases, with 13 bases left in between. The CDR3 extends over 14 amino acids. Germline-derived CDR1 and CDR2 are SEHNR and FQNEAQ (reference sequence). Here the CDR3 reads CASSPPGSAYEQYF. In nucleotides, the CDR3 is TGTGCCAGCAGCCCCCCCGGGAGCGCCTACGAGCAGTACTTC.

The rearrangement uses TRBV7-9 and TRBJ1-2; D is unresolved. The CDR3 has 13 residues. Germline CDR1 and CDR2: SEHNR and FQNEAQ (reference sequence). Trimming removed 11 bases at V and 8 bases at J, with 21 bases between. The chain's CDR3 is CADGEAPREGYTF. The DNA of the CDR3 is TGTGCCGATGGGGAGGCTCCTCGGGAAGGCTACACCTTC.

The J gene is TRBJ1-6, the V gene TRBV6-7, with 10 positions matching TRBD1. TRBV6-7 is treated as an ORF (open reading frame) with a function not yet certain. CDR3 length equals 16 residues. V lost 6 bases to trimming and J lost 10 bases; unmatched junction nucleotides: 12. CDR3 DNA: TGTGCCAGCAGGGGGACAGGGGCCAGCGAGAACTCACCCCTCCACTTT. Protein sequence: CASRGTGASENSPLHF.

The chain employs TRBV9 and TRBJ1-3; D unclear. This CDR3 region has 15 residues. Germline assignment: CDR1 SGDLS and CDR2 YYNGEE. V shed 4 bases and J shed 0 bases, with 11 bases lying between them. The CDR3 reads CASSFQAYSGNTIYF. The CDR3 DNA reads as TGTGCCAGCAGCTTTCAGGCCTACTCTGGAAACACCATATATTTT.

This chain's CDR3 is CASSFSAGNTEAFF. CDR3 nucleotide sequence: TGTGCCAGCAGTTTCTCGGCGGGGAACACTGAAGCTTTCTTT. The chain has TRBV2 and TRBJ1-1; D remains unclear. Germline assignment: CDR1 SNHLY and CDR2 FYNNEI. The germline V and J ends were trimmed by 5 bases and 1 base, with 11 bases remaining between them. CDR3 length equals 14 residues.

This chain uses TRBV25-1 with TRBJ1-1; 9 bases map to TRBD1. Germline assignment: CDR1 MGHDK and CDR2 SYGVNS. This CDR3 region has 15 residues. J was trimmed by 0 bases and V by 4 bases; bases with no gene match: 3. The CDR3 loop reads CASSVGTGLNTEAFF. CDR3 bases: TGTGCCAGCAGTGTTGGGACAGGGTTGAACACTGAAGCTTTCTTT.

The rearrangement joins TRBV7-2 to TRBJ1-1; possibly TRBD1 for D (5 bases). In germline, CDR1 is SGHTA, CDR2 FQGNSA. This CDR3 is 16 amino acids long. Trimming removed 2 bases at V and 1 base at J, with 14 bases between. CDR3 in amino acids: CASSLFGAYRNTEAFF. The CDR3 DNA follows: TGTGCCAGCAGCTTATTTGGGGCCTACAGGAACACTGAAGCTTTCTTT.

The V call is TRBV27, the J call TRBJ1-2; D not certain. The CDR3 is made up of 15 amino acids. V shed 7 bases and J shed 1 base, with 16 bases lying between them. Germline V gives CDR1 MNHEY, CDR2 SMNVEV (reference sequence). The CDR3 loop reads CASNLQAGFNYGYTF. The CDR3 DNA reads TGTGCCAGCAACTTGCAGGCTGGCTTTAACTATGGCTACACCTTC.

The rearrangement joins TRBV6-1 to TRBJ1-4; D unresolved. The germline V and J ends were trimmed by 3 bases and 5 bases, with 7 bases remaining between them. The CDR3 runs to 13 residues. Per the germline V gene, CDR1 is MNHNS and CDR2 is SASEGT. CDR3 loop: CASSDQFNEKLFF. Here the CDR3 DNA reads TGTGCCAGCAGTGACCAGTTCAATGAAAAACTGTTTTTT.

The V gene is TRBV2, the J gene TRBJ2-3; 8 bases are shared with TRBD2. This CDR3 is built from 19 residues. The germline V gene encodes CDR1 SNHLY and CDR2 FYNNEI. Trimming at V came to 5 bases and at J to 0 bases, leaving 16 bases not matched to a gene. CDR3 DNA sequence: TGTGCCAGCAGTTTCCACGGGACTAGTACGATCACTAGCACAGATACGCAGTATTTT. This codes for CASSFHGTSTITSTDTQYF.

This clone was seen once. The V and J genes are TRBV6-2 or TRBV6-3 and TRBJ2-6; D unclear. In germline, CDR1 is MNHEY, CDR2 SVGEGT. Trimming shortened V by 2 bases and J by 0 bases, and 17 bases separated the two germline ends. The CDR3 length is 19 residues. CDR3 sequence: CASSYPPSTQNSGANVLTF. DNA for the CDR3: TGTGCCAGCAGTTACCCGCCTTCTACACAGAACTCTGGGGCCAACGTCCTGACTTTC.

The genes are TRBV9 and TRBJ1-6, with TRBD1 identical over 9 bases. The trim removed 2 bases at V and 7 bases at J, leaving 7 bases unmatched. Per the germline V gene, CDR1 is SGDLS and CDR2 is YYNGEE. This CDR3 has 16 amino acids. CDR3 DNA sequence: TGTGCCAGCAGCGTCCGTGCGGACAGGGGAAATTCACCCCTCCACTTT. Residues: CASSVRADRGNSPLHF. Full variable domain (rest looked up from reference TRBV9 and TRBJ1-6): DSGVTQTPKHLITATGQRVTLRCSPRSGDLSVYWYQQSLDQGLQFLIQYYNGEERAKGNILERFSAQQFPDLHSELNLSSLELGDSALYFCASSVRADRGNSPLHFGNGTRLTVT.

The chain's CDR3 is CATGTDLGTQYF. CDR3 nucleotides: TGTGCCACCGGGACAGATCTGGGGACCCAGTACTTC. This chain connects TRBV24-1 to TRBJ2-5; 7 bases map to TRBD1. CDR3 length: 12 amino acids. V lost 9 bases to trimming and J lost 7 bases; unmatched junction nucleotides: 7. The germline V gene has CDR1 KGHDR and CDR2 SFDVKD.